These 14 T cell receptor beta chains came from one sample sequenced in a study of CD8 T cells in Susac syndrome. With random hexamers, reverse transcription was performed on about 0.45 to 1 ug of RNA. TCRdb re-derived calls from the immunoSEQ multiplex PCR reads in MiXCR, one entry per CDR3 protein. The sample holds around 100,000 distinct CDR3 sequences; about 95% are singletons and the top ten take 0.25% to 0.35%. The source material was CD8+ T cells from PBMCs. The receptor set was obtained from a human donor with Susac syndrome.

By share, this clonotype counts as medium-sized. The gene calls are TRBV4-1 and TRBJ2-2, with D perhaps TRBD2 (6 bases). CDR3 length: 15 residues. CDR1 is MGHRA and CDR2 is YSYEKL in the germline V gene. Trimming stripped 4 bases from V and 0 bases from J, with 9 bases between. The CDR3 loop is CASSLTGANTGELFF. In DNA form, the CDR3 reads TGCGCCAGCAGCCTGACGGGAGCGAACACCGGGGAGCTGTTTTTT.

The chain combines TRBV11-2 with TRBJ2-3; D gene ambiguous. Germline V gene sequence: CDR1 SGHAT, CDR2 FQNNGV. V lost 3 bases and J 6 bases, leaving 7 bases between the germline ends. There are 12 residues in the CDR3. This CDR3 reads CASSFIQDTQYF. The CDR3 coding sequence is TGTGCCAGCAGCTTTATACAGGATACGCAGTATTTT. The full variable domain, in which reference TRBV11-2 and TRBJ2-3 provide the parts outside the CDR3, is EAGVAQSPRYKIIEKRQSVAFWCNPISGHATLYWYQQILGQGPKLLIQFQNNGVVDDSQLPKDRFSAERLKGVDSTLKIQPAKLEDSAVYLCASSFIQDTQYFGPGTRLTVL.

The V gene is TRBV7-8, the J gene TRBJ2-1; tentatively, D is TRBD1 (6 bases). The germline V gene has CDR1 SGHVS and CDR2 FQNEAQ. The CDR3 is 13 amino acids. V gave up 4 bases and J gave up 7 bases, with 11 bases separating them. CDR3 sequence (DNA): TGTGCCAGCAGCTCAAACAGGGTAAATGAGCAGTTCTTC. It specifies CASSSNRVNEQFF. Supplemented by reference TRBV7-8 and TRBJ2-1, the full variable domain reads GAGVSQSPRYKVAKRGQDVALRCDPISGHVSLFWYQQALGQGPEFLTYFQNEAQLDKSGLPSDRFFAERPEGSVSTLKIQRTQQEDSAVYLCASSSNRVNEQFFGPGTRLTVL.

The chain carries TRBV5-4 and TRBJ2-1; 9 nucleotides agree with TRBD1. Losses at the gene ends were 5 bases for V and 7 bases for J; bases not matched to a gene: 4. CDR3 size: 13 residues. Germline lookup yields CDR1 SGHNT and CDR2 YYREEE (reference sequence). The CDR3 bases are TGTGCCAGCAGGACAGGGGGTCGGAATGAGCAGTTCTTC. It specifies CASRTGGRNEQFF.

The rearrangement links TRBV14 to TRBJ2-1, with D possibly matching TRBD2 (5 bases). CDR1 and CDR2 (germline): SGHDN, FVKESK. The CDR3 sequence is 14 residues long. The V end was cut by 4 bases, the J end by 6 bases, with 13 bases between. CDR3 region: CASSLRALSNEQFF. The DNA of the CDR3 is TGTGCCAGCAGCCTGAGGGCCTTGTCCAATGAGCAGTTCTTC.

This clonotype was seen only once. This chain joins TRBV12-3 or TRBV12-4 and TRBJ1-6; D is perhaps TRBD1 (6 bases). V dropped 4 bases and J dropped 10 bases, with 17 bases sitting between them. This CDR3 region has 15 residues. CDR3 protein: CASSSTGTWGSPLHF. The CDR3 DNA follows: TGTGCCAGCAGTTCCACAGGGACGTGGGGCTCACCCCTCCACTTT.

The chain couples TRBV29-1 to TRBJ2-4, with 7 bases matching TRBD2. The V gene's germline CDR1 is SQVTM and CDR2 ANQGSEA. The CDR3 length is 16 residues. V was clipped by 1 base and J by 7 bases; unmatched bases: 13. The CDR3 loop is CSVEGRGREGGNIQYF. The CDR3, as DNA: TGCAGCGTTGAAGGGCGGGGCAGGGAGGGTGGGAACATTCAGTACTTC.

This chain's CDR3 is CASSQTGLAGDTYEQYF. CDR3 in DNA: TGTGCCAGCAGCCAGACGGGACTAGCGGGGGACACCTACGAGCAGTACTTC. The chain combines TRBV11-3 with TRBJ2-7; 14 bases are a match to TRBD2. Germline CDR1 is SGHNT and CDR2 is YENEEA. Trimming took 5 bases from V and 2 from J; bases not matched to a gene: 8. The CDR3 is 17 amino acids.

This clonotype was observed once. The chain links TRBV9 to TRBJ2-7; TRBD2 agrees at 10 bases. Germline lookup yields CDR1 SGDLS and CDR2 YYNGEE. With 2 bases clipped from V and 4 bases from J, the junction kept 6 bases outside the gene matches. CDR3 length: 15 amino acids. In nucleotides, the CDR3 is TGTGCCAGCAGCGTGGGGTCAGCGGGAGGGTACGAGCAGTACTTC. This translates into CASSVGSAGGYEQYF.

This sequence joins TRBV27 and TRBJ2-3; 7 bases match TRBD1. With V trimmed by 6 bases and J by 1 base, 4 bases remained unmatched. Germline V gives CDR1 MNHEY, CDR2 SMNVEV (reference sequence). The CDR3 sequence is 14 residues long. CDR3 in amino acids: CASSDRVGTDTQYF. The CDR3 bases are TGTGCCAGCAGCGACAGGGTGGGCACAGATACGCAGTATTTT.

The chain uses TRBV3-1 and TRBJ1-6, with TRBD1 as a possible D gene (6 bases). With 0 bases removed from V and 14 bases from J, the gap between germline ends came to 17 bases. The V gene's germline CDR1 is LGHDT and CDR2 YNNKEL (reference sequence). This CDR3 contains 15 residues. The CDR3 here is CASSQESPVAGALHF. CDR3 sequence (DNA): TGTGCCAGCAGCCAAGAGTCCCCAGTCGCAGGGGCCCTCCACTTT.

V usage is TRBV20-1 and J usage is TRBJ1-5; tentatively, D is TRBD1 (6 bases). There are 13 residues in the CDR3. Germline V gene lookup returns CDR1 DFQATT and CDR2 SNEGSKA (reference sequence). Trimming stripped 3 bases from V and 7 bases from J, with 13 bases between. The DNA for the CDR3 is TGCAGTGCTAGTCGGCAGGGGTTCCAGCCCCAGCATTTT. Encoded protein: CSASRQGFQPQHF.

The chain joins TRBV5-6 to TRBJ2-1; 7 positions match TRBD1. The CDR3 runs 17 residues. Trimming took 0 bases from V and 5 from J; bases not matched to a gene: 11. The germline V gene has CDR1 SGHDT and CDR2 YYEEEE. The CDR3 is CASSLAIRTGHDNEQFF. The CDR3 nucleotides are TGTGCCAGCAGCTTGGCGATAAGGACAGGTCACGACAATGAGCAGTTCTTC.

The gene calls are TRBV6-4 and TRBJ2-3; D is unclear. CDR1 and CDR2 from the germline V gene are MRHNA and SNTAGT. V gave up 4 bases and J gave up 2 bases, with 7 bases separating them. The CDR3 runs to 13 residues. The CDR3 spells CASSATTTDTQYF. DNA for the CDR3: TGTGCCAGCAGTGCAACTACCACAGATACGCAGTATTTT.